This T cell receptor (beta chain) comes out of a study of T cell clones after liver transplantation. About the research overall: Immunosuppression withdrawal was tried within 2 years after liver transplantation in this trial. Pre-transplant mixed lymphocyte reactions yielded third-party-reactive TCRbeta sequences as comparators for graft-donor-reactive sequences. Tolerant meant at least one year fully off immunosuppression without liver enzymes above twice normal. Blood was drawn pre-transplant, before withdrawal, and after full or failed withdrawal.

The V and J ends lost 0 bases and 6 bases, in that order; junction bases with no gene match: 5. This CDR3 is 15 amino acids long. CDR1 and CDR2 from the germline V gene are SGHRS and YFSETQ. The method was immunoSEQ multiplex PCR; TCRdb's version includes in-frame clones alone and lacks a portion of them. The top ten hold approximately 0.93% of the sample, which has 90,000 to 120,000 clones, 82% seen once. This sequence originates from a human donor who received a liver transplant. V usage is TRBV5-1 and J usage is TRBJ2-2, with 7 bases fitting TRBD2. The material sequenced was CD4+ T cells from blood, taken before liver transplant. As DNA, the CDR3 is TGCGCCAGCAGCTTGGAGGGAGGGGAAGCCGGGGAGCTGTTTTTT. Translated, it gives CASSLEGGEAGELFF.